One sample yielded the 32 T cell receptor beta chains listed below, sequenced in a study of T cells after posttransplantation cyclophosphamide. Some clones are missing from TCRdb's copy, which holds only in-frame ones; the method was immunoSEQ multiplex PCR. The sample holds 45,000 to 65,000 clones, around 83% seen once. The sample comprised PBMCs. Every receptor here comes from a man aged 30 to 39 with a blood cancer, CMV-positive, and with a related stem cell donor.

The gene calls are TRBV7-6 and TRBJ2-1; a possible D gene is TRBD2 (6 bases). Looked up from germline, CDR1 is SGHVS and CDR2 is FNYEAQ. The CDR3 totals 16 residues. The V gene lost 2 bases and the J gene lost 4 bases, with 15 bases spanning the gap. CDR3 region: CASSLTRLAKYNEQFF. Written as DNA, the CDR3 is TGTGCCAGCAGCTTAACCAGGCTAGCGAAATACAATGAGCAGTTCTTC.

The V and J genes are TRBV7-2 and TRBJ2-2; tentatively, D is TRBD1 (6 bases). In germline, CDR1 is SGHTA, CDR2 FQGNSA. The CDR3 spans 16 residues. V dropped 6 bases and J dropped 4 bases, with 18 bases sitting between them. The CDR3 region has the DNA TGTGCCAGCAGTTCCCCCGGGACACAAGCCACCGGGGAGCTGTTTTTT. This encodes CASSSPGTQATGELFF.

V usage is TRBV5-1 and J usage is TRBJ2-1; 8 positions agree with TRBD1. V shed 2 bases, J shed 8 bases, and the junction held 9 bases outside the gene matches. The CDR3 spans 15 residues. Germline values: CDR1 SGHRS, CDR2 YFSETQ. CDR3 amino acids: CASSLYQGALDEQFF. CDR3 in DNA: TGCGCCAGCAGCTTATACCAGGGGGCTCTCGATGAGCAGTTCTTC.

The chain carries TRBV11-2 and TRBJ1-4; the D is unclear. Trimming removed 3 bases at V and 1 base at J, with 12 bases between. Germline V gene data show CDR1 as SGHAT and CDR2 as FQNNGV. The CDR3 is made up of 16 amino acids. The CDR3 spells CASSFQPRRTNEKLFF. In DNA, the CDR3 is TGTGCCAGCAGCTTCCAACCACGGAGAACTAATGAAAAACTGTTTTTT.

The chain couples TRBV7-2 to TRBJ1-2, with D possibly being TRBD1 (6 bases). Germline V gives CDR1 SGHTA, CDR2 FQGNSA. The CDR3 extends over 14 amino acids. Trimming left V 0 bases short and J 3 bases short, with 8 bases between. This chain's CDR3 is CASSLADRYYGYTF. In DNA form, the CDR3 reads TGTGCCAGCAGCTTAGCCGACAGGTACTATGGCTACACCTTC.

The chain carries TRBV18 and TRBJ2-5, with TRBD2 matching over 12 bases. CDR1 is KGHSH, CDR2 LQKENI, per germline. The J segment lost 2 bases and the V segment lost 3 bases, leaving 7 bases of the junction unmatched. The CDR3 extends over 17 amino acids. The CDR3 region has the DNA TGTGCCAGCTCACCGTACCTAGCGGGAGGGGGTCAAGAGACCCAGTACTTC. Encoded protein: CASSPYLAGGGQETQYF. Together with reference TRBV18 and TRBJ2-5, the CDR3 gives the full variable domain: NAGVMQNPRHLVRRRGQEARLRCSPMKGHSHVYWYRQLPEEGLKFMVYLQKENIIDESGMPKERFSAEFPKEGPSILRIQQVVRGDSAAYFCASSPYLAGGGQETQYFGPGTRLLVL.

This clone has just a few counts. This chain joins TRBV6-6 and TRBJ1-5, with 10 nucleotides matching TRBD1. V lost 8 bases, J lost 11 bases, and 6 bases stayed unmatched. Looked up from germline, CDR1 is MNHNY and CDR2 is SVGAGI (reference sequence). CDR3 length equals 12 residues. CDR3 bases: TGTGCCAGCTGGGACAGGGGCACGTCCCAGCATTTT. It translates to CASWDRGTSQHF.

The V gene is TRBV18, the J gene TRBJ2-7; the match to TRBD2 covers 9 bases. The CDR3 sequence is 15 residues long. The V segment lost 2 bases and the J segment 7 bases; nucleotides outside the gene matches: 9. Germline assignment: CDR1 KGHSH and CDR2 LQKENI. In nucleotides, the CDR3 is TGTGCCAGCTCACCAGCCGGGACTAGCCTTGAGGAGCAGTACTTC. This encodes CASSPAGTSLEEQYF.

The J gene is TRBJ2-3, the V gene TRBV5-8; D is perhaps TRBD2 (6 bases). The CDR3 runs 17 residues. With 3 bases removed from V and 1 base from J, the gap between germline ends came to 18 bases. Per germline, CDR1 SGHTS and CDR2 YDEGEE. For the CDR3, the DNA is TGTGCCAGCAGCTCCACAACTAGCAGTAGGGGCACAGATACGCAGTATTTT. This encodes CASSSTTSSRGTDTQYF.

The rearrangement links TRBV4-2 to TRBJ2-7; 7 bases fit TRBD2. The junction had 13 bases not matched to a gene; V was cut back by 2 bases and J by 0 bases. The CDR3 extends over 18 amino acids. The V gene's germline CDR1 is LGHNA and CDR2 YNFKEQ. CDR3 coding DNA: TGTGCCAGCAGCCAACAACAAGAGTCGCGCGGGGGCTCCTACGAGCAGTACTTC. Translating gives CASSQQQESRGGSYEQYF.

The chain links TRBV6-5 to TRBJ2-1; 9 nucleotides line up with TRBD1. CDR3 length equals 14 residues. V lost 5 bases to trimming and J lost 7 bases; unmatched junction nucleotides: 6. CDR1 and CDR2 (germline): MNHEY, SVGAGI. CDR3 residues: CASSITGTGNEQFF. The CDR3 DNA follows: TGTGCCAGCAGTATTACCGGGACAGGGAATGAGCAGTTCTTC.

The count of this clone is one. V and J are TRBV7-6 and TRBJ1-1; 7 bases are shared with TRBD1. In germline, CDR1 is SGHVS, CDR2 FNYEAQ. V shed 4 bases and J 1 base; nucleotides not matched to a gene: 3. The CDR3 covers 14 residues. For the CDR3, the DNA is TGTGCCAGCAGCTCGACAGGGCAGAACACTGAAGCTTTCTTT. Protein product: CASSSTGQNTEAFF.

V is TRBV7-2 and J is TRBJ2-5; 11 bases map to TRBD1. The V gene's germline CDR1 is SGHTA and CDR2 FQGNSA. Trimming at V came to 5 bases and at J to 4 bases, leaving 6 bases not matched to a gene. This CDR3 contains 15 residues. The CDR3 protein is CASSPRTGGRETQYF. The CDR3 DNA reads TGTGCCAGCAGCCCGCGGACAGGGGGCAGAGAGACCCAGTACTTC.

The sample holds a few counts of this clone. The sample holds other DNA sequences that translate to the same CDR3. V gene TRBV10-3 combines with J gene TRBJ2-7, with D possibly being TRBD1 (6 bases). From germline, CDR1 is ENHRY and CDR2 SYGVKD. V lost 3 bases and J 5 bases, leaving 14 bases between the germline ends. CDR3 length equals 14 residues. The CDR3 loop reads CAISDLGQTNEQYF. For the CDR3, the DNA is TGTGCCATCAGTGACCTCGGACAGACTAACGAGCAGTACTTC.

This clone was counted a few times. The CDR3 DNA reads as TGTGCCAGCAGTTTCGCGGGAAATGAGCAGTTCTTC. Translating it yields CASSFAGNEQFF. The V call is TRBV6-4, the J call TRBJ2-1; TRBD2 might be the D (6 bases). V shed 5 bases and J shed 7 bases, with 9 bases lying between them. Germline CDR1 is MRHNA and CDR2 is SNTAGT. The CDR3 covers 12 residues.

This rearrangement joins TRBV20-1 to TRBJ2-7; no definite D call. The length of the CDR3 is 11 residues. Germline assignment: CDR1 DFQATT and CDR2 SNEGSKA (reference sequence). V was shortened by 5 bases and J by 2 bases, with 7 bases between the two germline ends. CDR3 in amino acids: CSAPRAYEQYF. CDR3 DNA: TGCAGTGCTCCCCGGGCCTACGAGCAGTACTTC.

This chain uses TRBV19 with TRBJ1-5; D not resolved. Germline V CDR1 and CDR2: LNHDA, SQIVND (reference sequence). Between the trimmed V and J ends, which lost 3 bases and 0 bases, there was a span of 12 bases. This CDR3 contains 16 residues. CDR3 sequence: CASSIAQAHSNQPQHF. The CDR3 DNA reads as TGTGCCAGTAGTATCGCTCAGGCTCATAGCAATCAGCCCCAGCATTTT.

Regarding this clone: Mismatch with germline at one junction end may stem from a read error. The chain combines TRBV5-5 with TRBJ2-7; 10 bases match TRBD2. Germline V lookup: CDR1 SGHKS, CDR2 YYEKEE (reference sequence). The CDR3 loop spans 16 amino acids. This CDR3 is CASSYALTSGSFEQYF. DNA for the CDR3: TGTGCCAGCAGCTATGCCCTGACTAGCGGGTCCTTCGAGCAGTACTTC.

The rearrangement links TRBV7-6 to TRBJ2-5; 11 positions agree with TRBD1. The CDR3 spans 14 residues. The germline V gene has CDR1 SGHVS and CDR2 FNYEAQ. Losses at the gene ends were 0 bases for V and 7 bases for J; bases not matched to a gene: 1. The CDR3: CASSLAGTGGTQYF. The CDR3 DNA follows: TGTGCCAGCAGCTTAGCGGGGACAGGGGGGACCCAGTACTTC. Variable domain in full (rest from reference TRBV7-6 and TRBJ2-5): GAGVSQSPRYKVTKRGQDVALRCDPISGHVSLYWYRQALGQGPEFLTYFNYEAQQDKSGLPNDRFSAERPEGSISTLTIQRTEQRDSAMYRCASSLAGTGGTQYFGPGTRLLVL.

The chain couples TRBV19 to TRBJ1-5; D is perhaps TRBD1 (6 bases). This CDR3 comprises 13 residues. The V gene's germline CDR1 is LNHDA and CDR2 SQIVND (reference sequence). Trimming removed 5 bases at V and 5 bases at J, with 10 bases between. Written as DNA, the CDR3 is TGTGCCAGTAGTTTTCAGGGGCATCAGCCCCAGCATTTT. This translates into CASSFQGHQPQHF. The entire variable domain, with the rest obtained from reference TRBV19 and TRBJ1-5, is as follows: DGGITQSPKYLFRKEGQNVTLSCEQNLNHDAMYWYRQDPGQGLRLIYYSQIVNDFQKGDIAEGYSVSREKKESFPLTVTSAQKNPTAFYLCASSFQGHQPQHFGDGTRLSIL.

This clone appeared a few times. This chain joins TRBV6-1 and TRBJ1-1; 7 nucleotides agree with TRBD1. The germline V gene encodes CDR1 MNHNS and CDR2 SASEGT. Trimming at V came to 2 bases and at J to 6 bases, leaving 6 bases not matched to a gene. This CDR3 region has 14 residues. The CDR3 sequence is CASSEPTGSAEAFF. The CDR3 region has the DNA TGTGCCAGCAGTGAACCGACAGGGTCAGCTGAAGCTTTCTTT.

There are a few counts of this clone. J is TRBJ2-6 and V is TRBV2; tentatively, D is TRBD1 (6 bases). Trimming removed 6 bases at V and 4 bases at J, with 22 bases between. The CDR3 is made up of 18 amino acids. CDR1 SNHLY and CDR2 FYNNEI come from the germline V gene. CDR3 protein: CASSQNRDLFGGANVLTF. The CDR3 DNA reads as TGTGCCAGCAGCCAAAACAGGGACCTGTTTGGAGGGGCCAACGTCCTGACTTTC.

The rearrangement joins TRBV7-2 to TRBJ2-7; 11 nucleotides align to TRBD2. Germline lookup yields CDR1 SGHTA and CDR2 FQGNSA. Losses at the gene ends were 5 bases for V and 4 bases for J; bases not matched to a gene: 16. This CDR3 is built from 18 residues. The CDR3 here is CASSPSTRTSGRSYEQYF. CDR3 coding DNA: TGTGCCAGCAGCCCCTCTACCCGGACTAGCGGGCGTAGTTACGAGCAGTACTTC.

The CDR3: CASSLDRRNTGELFF. CDR3 coding DNA: TGCGCCAGCAGCTTGGATCGGAGGAACACCGGGGAGCTGTTTTTT. V is TRBV5-1 and J is TRBJ2-2; D is undetermined. The CDR3 is 15 residues long. Per the germline V gene, CDR1 is SGHRS and CDR2 is YFSETQ. V lost 0 bases, J lost 1 base, and 7 bases lay in between.

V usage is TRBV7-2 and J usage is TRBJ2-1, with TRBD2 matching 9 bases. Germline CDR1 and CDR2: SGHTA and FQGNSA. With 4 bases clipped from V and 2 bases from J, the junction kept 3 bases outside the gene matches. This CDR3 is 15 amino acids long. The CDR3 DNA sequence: TGTGCCAGCAGCTCCCTAGCGGGAACCTACAATGAGCAGTTCTTC. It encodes CASSSLAGTYNEQFF.

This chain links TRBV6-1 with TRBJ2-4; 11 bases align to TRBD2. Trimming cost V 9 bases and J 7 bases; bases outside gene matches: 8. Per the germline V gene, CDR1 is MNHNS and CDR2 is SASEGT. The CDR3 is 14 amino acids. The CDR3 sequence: CASRLAGGGNIQYF. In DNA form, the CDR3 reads TGTGCCAGTCGGCTAGCGGGAGGTGGGAACATTCAGTACTTC.

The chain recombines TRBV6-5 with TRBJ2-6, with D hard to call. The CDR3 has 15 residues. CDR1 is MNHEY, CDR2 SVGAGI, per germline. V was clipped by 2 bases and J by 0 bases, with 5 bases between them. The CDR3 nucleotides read TGTGCCAGCAGTTACCGCAGCTCTGGGGCCAACGTCCTGACTTTC. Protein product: CASSYRSSGANVLTF.

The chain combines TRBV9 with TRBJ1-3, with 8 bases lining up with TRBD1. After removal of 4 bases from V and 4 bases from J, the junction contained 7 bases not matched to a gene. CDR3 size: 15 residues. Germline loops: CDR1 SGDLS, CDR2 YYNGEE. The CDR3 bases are TGTGCCAGCAGCTCCCCGGGACAGGACGGAAACACCATATATTTT. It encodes CASSSPGQDGNTIYF.

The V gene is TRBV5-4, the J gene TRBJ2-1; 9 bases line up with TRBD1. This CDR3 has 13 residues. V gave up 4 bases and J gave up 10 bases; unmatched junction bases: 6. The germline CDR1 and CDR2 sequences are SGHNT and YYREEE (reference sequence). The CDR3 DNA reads TGTGCCAGCAGCCCGGGACAGGGTTACGAGCAGTTCTTC. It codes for CASSPGQGYEQFF.

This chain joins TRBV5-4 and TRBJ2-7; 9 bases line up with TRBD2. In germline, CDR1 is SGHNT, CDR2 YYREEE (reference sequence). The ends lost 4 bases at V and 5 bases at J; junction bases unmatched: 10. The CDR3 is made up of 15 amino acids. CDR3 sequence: CASSPGGTSYDEQYF. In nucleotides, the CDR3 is TGTGCCAGCAGCCCAGGCGGGACTAGCTATGACGAGCAGTACTTC. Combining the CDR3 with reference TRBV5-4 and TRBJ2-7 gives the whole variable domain ETGVTQSPTHLIKTRGQQVTLRCSSQSGHNTVSWYQQALGQGPQFIFQYYREEENGRGNFPPRFSGLQFPNYSSELNVNALELDDSALYLCASSPGGTSYDEQYFGPGTRLTVT.

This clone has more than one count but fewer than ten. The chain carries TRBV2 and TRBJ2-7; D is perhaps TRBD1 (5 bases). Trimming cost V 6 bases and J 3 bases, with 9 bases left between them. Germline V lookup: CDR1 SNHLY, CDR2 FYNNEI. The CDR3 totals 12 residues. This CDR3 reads CASRSDSYEQYF. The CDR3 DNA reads TGTGCCAGCAGAAGTGACAGCTACGAGCAGTACTTC.

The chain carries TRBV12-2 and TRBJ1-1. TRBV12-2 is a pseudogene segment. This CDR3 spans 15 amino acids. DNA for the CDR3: TGTGCAAGTCGTCACCCTCGTAAGGGCTCACGGGGAGCTTTCTTT. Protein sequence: CASRHPRKGSRGAFF.